This TCR beta chain came from a study of cytomegalovirus exposure and HLA in healthy donors. The CDR3 has 13 residues. Trimming shortened V by 3 bases and J by 11 bases, and 11 bases separated the two germline ends. CDR1 is MNHEY and CDR2 is SMNVEV in the germline V gene (reference sequence). With 60 Vbeta and 13 Jbeta primers, the PCR was carried out. The method was immunoSEQ multiplex PCR; TCRdb's version includes in-frame clones alone and lacks a portion of them. Of around 100,000 clones listed, 55% to 80% are singletons. This TCR derives from a woman under 40 in good health and CMV-seronegative. The sequenced sample was PBMCs. V and J are TRBV27 and TRBJ1-6; D is undetermined. The CDR3 is CASSFAGGAPLHF. The CDR3 nucleotides read TGTGCCAGCAGTTTCGCTGGAGGAGCACCCCTCCACTTT.